This TCR beta chain was captured by sequencing in a study of blood T cell repertoires in COVID-19. The age range of participants was 18 to 89 years, with residence in about two dozen US areas. Germline loops: CDR1 SGHTA, CDR2 FQGNSA. The ends lost 5 bases at V and 1 base at J; junction bases unmatched: 9. The CDR3 covers 17 residues. Generated by immunoSEQ multiplex PCR, the TCRdb table keeps only in-frame clones and is missing some. The sample lists about 160,000 clones, over 70% occurring once. This clonotype was sampled from a woman aged 40 to 55 with acute COVID-19. The chain links TRBV7-2 to TRBJ2-5; 11 bases are a match to TRBD2. The specimen sequenced was PBMCs or T cells enriched from blood (not recorded which). The chain's CDR3 is CASSEQGLAGLQETQYF. CDR3 bases: TGTGCCAGCAGCGAACAAGGACTAGCGGGTCTCCAAGAGACCCAGTACTTC.